Presented here are 24 T cell receptor beta chains from one specimen sequenced in a study of cytomegalovirus exposure and HLA in healthy donors. In the PCR, 60 Vbeta and 13 Jbeta primers were used. Profiling relied on immunoSEQ multiplex PCR, and the TCRdb table lists in-frame clones only, not all of them. The repertoire holds roughly 130,000 clones, with roughly 68% as singletons. The sequencing input was PBMCs. All receptors come from a woman aged 50 to 60 in good health and CMV-seropositive.

This clone was recorded once. V is TRBV7-8 and J is TRBJ2-1; the D gene is possibly TRBD2 (6 bases). The CDR3 length is 14 residues. V was shortened by 5 bases and J by 13 bases, with 21 bases between the two germline ends. The germline V gene encodes CDR1 SGHVS and CDR2 FQNEAQ. The CDR3 sequence: CASSPNRRGGYQFF. CDR3 coding DNA: TGTGCCAGCAGCCCTAACCGGAGGGGAGGTTACCAGTTCTTC.

The chain links TRBV5-4 to TRBJ2-3; TRBD1 matches at 9 bases. Unmatched junction bases numbered 8, after V lost 1 base and J lost 5 bases. Germline loops: CDR1 SGHNT, CDR2 YYREEE (reference sequence). The CDR3 is 16 residues long. The DNA for the CDR3 is TGTGCCAGCAGCTTGAGGGGGGGACAGGGTGGAGATACGCAGTATTTT. This encodes CASSLRGGQGGDTQYF.

This clone was detected only a few times. V gene TRBV7-8 combines with J gene TRBJ1-5, with D uncertain. Germline CDR1 is SGHVS and CDR2 is FQNEAQ. The V end lost 2 bases, the J end lost 8 bases, and 16 bases lay between the germline ends. The CDR3 covers 15 residues. The chain's CDR3 is CASSLTQGRREPQHF. The CDR3 DNA follows: TGTGCCAGCAGCTTAACTCAAGGCCGGAGGGAGCCCCAGCATTTT.

This sequence joins TRBV5-6 and TRBJ2-2; perhaps TRBD1 as D (5 bases). This CDR3 is 14 amino acids long. Looked up from germline, CDR1 is SGHDT and CDR2 is YYEEEE. Trimming removed 4 bases at V and 6 bases at J, with 13 bases between. CDR3 region: CASSGTGVPGELFF. CDR3 nucleotide sequence: TGTGCCAGCAGCGGCACAGGAGTTCCCGGGGAGCTGTTTTTT.

On this clone itself: The sample carries other DNA sequences with the same CDR3. This chain connects TRBV9 to TRBJ2-5; 9 positions match TRBD2. The length of the CDR3 is 15 residues. V shed 4 bases, J shed 1 base, and the junction held 5 bases outside the gene matches. Germline-derived CDR1 and CDR2 are SGDLS and YYNGEE. The chain's CDR3 is CASSSRGGAQETQYF. In DNA, the CDR3 is TGTGCCAGCAGCTCACGCGGGGGGGCCCAAGAGACCCAGTACTTC. Filled out from reference TRBV9 and TRBJ2-5, the complete variable domain reads DSGVTQTPKHLITATGQRVTLRCSPRSGDLSVYWYQQSLDQGLQFLIQYYNGEERAKGNILERFSAQQFPDLHSELNLSSLELGDSALYFCASSSRGGAQETQYFGPGTRLLVL.

This sequence joins TRBV19 and TRBJ2-7, with 7 bases matching TRBD2. From germline, CDR1 is LNHDA and CDR2 SQIVND (reference sequence). This CDR3 region has 15 residues. J gave up 3 bases and V 10 bases, and 15 bases lay outside the gene matches. The DNA of the CDR3 is TGTGCCACCCAATCCCGGACTAGTGGTGTCTACGAGCAGTACTTC. Translation: CATQSRTSGVYEQYF.

The chain is built from TRBV6-5 and TRBJ2-7; no definite D call. Trimming removed 8 bases from V and 0 bases from J, with 11 bases in between. This CDR3 is built from 13 residues. Germline V lookup: CDR1 MNHEY, CDR2 SVGAGI. The CDR3 reads CASARRFSYEQYF. The CDR3 nucleotides are TGTGCCAGCGCCCGGCGGTTCTCCTACGAGCAGTACTTC.

J is TRBJ2-5 and V is TRBV5-1; the D gene is possibly TRBD1 (6 bases). Germline CDR1 and CDR2: SGHRS and YFSETQ. The ends were cut back, 7 bases at V and 6 bases at J, with 16 bases in the middle. This CDR3 has 13 residues. The CDR3, as DNA: TGCGCCAGCTACCCTACAGGGTTTCAGACCCAGTACTTC. Its translation is CASYPTGFQTQYF.

The rearrangement links TRBV2 to TRBJ1-3, with TRBD1 matching over 7 bases. With 7 bases clipped from V and 4 bases from J, the junction kept 7 bases outside the gene matches. This CDR3 comprises 14 residues. CDR1 SNHLY and CDR2 FYNNEI come from the germline V gene. The CDR3 is CASNRQGGGNTIYF. The CDR3 nucleotides are TGTGCCAGCAACAGACAGGGAGGAGGAAACACCATATATTTT.

The chain couples TRBV7-9 to TRBJ1-4, with TRBD1 identical over 8 bases. Germline CDR1 is SEHNR and CDR2 is FQNEAQ (reference sequence). The CDR3 is made up of 14 amino acids. The J segment lost 7 bases and the V segment lost 3 bases, leaving 4 bases of the junction unmatched. Here the CDR3 reads CASSFGQGFEKLFF. CDR3 coding DNA: TGTGCCAGCAGCTTTGGACAGGGTTTTGAAAAACTGTTTTTT.

The gene calls are TRBV19 and TRBJ1-1; 7 nucleotides align to TRBD1. This CDR3 is built from 13 residues. V lost 8 bases, J lost 1 base, and 4 bases stayed unmatched. CDR1 is LNHDA and CDR2 is SQIVND in the germline V gene (reference sequence). For the CDR3, the DNA is TGTGCCAGTCGGGACAGCCAGAACACTGAAGCTTTCTTT. This gives the protein CASRDSQNTEAFF.

The chain combines TRBV10-1 with TRBJ1-1, with unresolved D. The CDR3 sequence is 11 residues long. Germline V CDR1 and CDR2: WNHNN, SYGVQD (reference sequence). The V gene lost 9 bases and the J gene lost 5 bases, with 10 bases spanning the gap. CDR3 amino acids: CASPGRTEAFF. The CDR3 DNA is TGCGCCAGTCCAGGAAGGACTGAAGCTTTCTTT.

The chain combines TRBV7-2 with TRBJ1-6; no clear D. The germline V gene encodes CDR1 SGHTA and CDR2 FQGNSA. The germline V and J ends were trimmed by 1 base and 9 bases, with 7 bases remaining between them. This CDR3 has 13 amino acids. CDR3 DNA sequence: TGTGCCAGCAGCTTAGAGCGAAGTTCACCCCTCCACTTT. It specifies CASSLERSSPLHF.

The rearrangement uses TRBV19 and TRBJ2-7; 9 positions match TRBD1. The CDR3 loop spans 13 amino acids. V lost 5 bases to trimming and J lost 6 bases; unmatched junction nucleotides: 5. Germline lookup yields CDR1 LNHDA and CDR2 SQIVND (reference sequence). The CDR3 region is CASSPVTGGEQYF. CDR3 coding DNA: TGTGCCAGTAGTCCCGTGACAGGGGGCGAGCAGTACTTC.

This clone appeared once. This sequence joins TRBV5-4 and TRBJ1-4, with 11 bases matching TRBD1. Germline V CDR1 and CDR2: SGHNT, YYREEE (reference sequence). V lost 3 bases, J lost 6 bases, and 7 bases stayed unmatched. The CDR3 has 16 residues. The CDR3 DNA is TGTGCCAGCAGCTGGACAGGGGGCATAGGAGATGAAAAACTGTTTTTT. It translates to CASSWTGGIGDEKLFF.

The rearrangement joins TRBV10-3 to TRBJ2-7; 14 bases match TRBD2. V lost 4 bases and J lost 6; bases outside the gene matches: 5. CDR1 and CDR2 (germline): ENHRY, SYGVKD. This CDR3 has 15 amino acids. CDR3 sequence reads: CAISGGLAGASEQYF. The CDR3 bases are TGTGCCATCAGTGGGGGACTAGCGGGGGCTAGCGAGCAGTACTTC.

The V gene is TRBV5-1, the J gene TRBJ2-1, with 11 bases aligning to TRBD1. The CDR3 sequence is 17 residues long. Trimming at V came to 4 bases and at J to 0 bases, leaving 6 bases not matched to a gene. Looked up from germline, CDR1 is SGHRS and CDR2 is YFSETQ. The CDR3 protein is CASSPGQGGPSYNEQFF. CDR3 sequence (DNA): TGCGCCAGCAGCCCGGGACAGGGGGGGCCCTCCTACAATGAGCAGTTCTTC.

The CDR3 nucleotides are TGTGCCAGCAGCTATATACCCCGGGGCACTGAAGCTTTCTTT. Translated: CASSYIPRGTEAFF. The rearrangement joins TRBV7-2 to TRBJ1-1; no definite D call. This CDR3 is built from 14 residues. Germline assignment: CDR1 SGHTA and CDR2 FQGNSA. The V end was cut by 4 bases, the J end by 4 bases, with 13 bases between.

Note on this clone: A read error may produce the germline difference seen at one junction end. V usage is TRBV2 and J usage is TRBJ1-2; 11 nucleotides match TRBD1. Germline V gives CDR1 SNHLY, CDR2 FYNNEI. The CDR3 extends over 12 amino acids. CDR3 coding DNA: TGTGCCACCTCCGGGACAGGGGGTGGCTACCCCTTC. Its translation is CATSGTGGGYPF.

The gene calls are TRBV6-1 and TRBJ2-6; 8 nucleotides agree with TRBD1. This CDR3 comprises 18 residues. CDR1 MNHNS and CDR2 SASEGT come from the germline V gene. V shed 4 bases and J 0 bases; nucleotides not matched to a gene: 8. The CDR3: CASSAATGAPSGANVLTF. The CDR3 DNA is TGTGCCAGCAGTGCGGCGACAGGGGCCCCCTCTGGGGCCAACGTCCTGACTTTC.

This rearrangement joins TRBV11-3 to TRBJ2-2, with 8 bases aligning to TRBD1. V shed 5 bases, J shed 2 bases, and the junction held 4 bases outside the gene matches. The CDR3 totals 15 residues. The V gene's germline CDR1 is SGHNT and CDR2 YENEEA. This chain's CDR3 is CASSAGTGNTGELFF. As DNA, the CDR3 is TGTGCCAGCAGCGCCGGGACAGGCAACACCGGGGAGCTGTTTTTT.

The chain is built from TRBV10-3 and TRBJ2-3; a possible D gene is TRBD2 (6 bases). This CDR3 is 14 amino acids long. The V and J ends lost 2 bases and 0 bases respectively, with 6 bases between them. The germline V gene encodes CDR1 ENHRY and CDR2 SYGVKD. The CDR3: CAISEGGSTDTQYF. The CDR3 nucleotides read TGTGCCATCAGTGAGGGAGGGAGCACAGATACGCAGTATTTT.

The rearrangement links TRBV7-9 to TRBJ2-1; 12 bases agree with TRBD2. Germline values: CDR1 SEHNR, CDR2 FQNEAQ (reference sequence). The ends lost 4 bases at V and 6 bases at J; junction bases unmatched: 4. The CDR3 spans 15 residues. CDR3 amino acids: CASSSWTSGANEQFF. The CDR3 bases are TGTGCCAGCAGCTCATGGACTAGCGGGGCCAATGAGCAGTTCTTC.

The chain carries TRBV10-3 and TRBJ2-7; D not resolved. This CDR3 region has 12 residues. The V gene's germline CDR1 is ENHRY and CDR2 SYGVKD. V shed 3 bases and J shed 4 bases, with 7 bases lying between them. The CDR3 reads CAISENRYEQYF. The CDR3 DNA reads as TGTGCCATCAGTGAAAACAGATACGAGCAGTACTTC.